The 30 T cell receptor beta chains below come from one sample, sequenced in a study of human T cells and chemical hapten exposure. Using its own MiXCR run on the RACE reads, TCRdb lists one record per CDR3 protein. The sample yields roughly 120,000 distinct CDR3 sequences, about 13% seen once. Time point of the sample: patch test 1, 2 weeks after DPC sensitization. Noted treatment: therapeutic diphenylcyclopropenone sensitization with weekly scalp DPC. Sequencing was performed on whole blood, taken in connection with sensitization to the hapten diphenylcyclopropenone (DPC). The receptors were gathered from a man between 18 and 35 years old with alopecia areata. Some clones in this sample may be carry-over from other donors' samples.

This clonotype was found many times. The genes are TRBV20-1 and TRBJ1-2; D is uncertain. From germline, CDR1 is DFQATT and CDR2 SNEGSKA (reference sequence). CDR3 size: 18 residues. V was pared by 1 base and J by 0 bases, with 21 bases between. Written as DNA, the CDR3 is TGCAGTGCTAGAGGTTTCCAGCGTGCTGTCATCCCTAACTATGGCTACACCTTC. Its translation: CSARGFQRAVIPNYGYTF.

This clonotype was picked up a small number of times. The chain has TRBV10-3 and TRBJ2-6; D call uncertain. The length of the CDR3 is 15 residues. V was pared by 3 bases and J by 0 bases, with 6 bases between. The germline gives CDR1 ENHRY, CDR2 SYGVKD. For the CDR3, the DNA is TGTGCCATCAGTGAATGGGGCTCTGGGGCCAACGTCCTGACTTTC. Translating it yields CAISEWGSGANVLTF.

V and J are TRBV20-1 and TRBJ1-6, with 7 bases aligning to TRBD1. Trimming cost V 6 bases and J 2 bases; bases outside gene matches: 10. The CDR3 runs to 16 residues. Germline-derived CDR1 and CDR2 are DFQATT and SNEGSKA (reference sequence). The CDR3 DNA is TGCAGTGCCATACAGGGGTCCCAACCCTATAATTCACCCCTCCACTTT. Translated, it gives CSAIQGSQPYNSPLHF.

In this sample, this clonotype turned up a few times. DNA for the CDR3: TGCAGTGCTAGGGATCCGGGGGTTAACACCGGGGAGCTGTTTTTT. Protein sequence: CSARDPGVNTGELFF. The V call is TRBV20-1, the J call TRBJ2-2; D is possibly TRBD2 (6 bases). CDR1 DFQATT and CDR2 SNEGSKA come from the germline V gene (reference sequence). Trimming took off 3 bases at V and 2 bases at J, with 13 bases between the two ends. CDR3 length equals 15 residues.

The chain couples TRBV3-1 to TRBJ2-3; tentatively, D is TRBD1 (7 bases). The CDR3 sequence is 15 residues long. Germline CDR1 and CDR2: LGHDT and YNNKEL (reference sequence). With 6 bases removed from V and 2 bases from J, the gap between germline ends came to 15 bases. This CDR3 is CASSIRGTVTDTQYF. The CDR3 DNA reads as TGTGCCAGCAGTATCAGGGGGACTGTCACAGATACGCAGTATTTT.

The chain has TRBV29-1 and TRBJ1-1, with D unresolved. Per the germline V gene, CDR1 is SQVTM and CDR2 is ANQGSEA. Trimming pared 4 bases from V and 12 bases from J, leaving 6 bases between. The CDR3 runs 8 residues. The CDR3 reads CSVGHSFF. DNA of the CDR3: TGCAGCGTTGGGCATTCTTTCTTT.

This clonotype appeared many times. The chain links TRBV20-1 to TRBJ1-5; no clear D. The length of the CDR3 is 11 residues. Between the trimmed V and J ends, which lost 4 bases and 1 base, there was a span of 2 bases. Germline V CDR1 and CDR2: DFQATT, SNEGSKA (reference sequence). As DNA, the CDR3 is TGCAGTGCTATAAGCAATCAGCCCCAGCATTTT. This translates into CSAISNQPQHF.

This clonotype came up many times. A junction end diverges from the germline sequence, so it may reflect a read error. V is TRBV5-4 and J is TRBJ2-7, with D perhaps matching TRBD2 (5 bases). Germline V gives CDR1 SGHNT, CDR2 YYREEE (reference sequence). The CDR3 runs 12 residues. CDR3 in DNA: TGTGCCAGCAGCTTGGAAGAGGGCTACCAGACCTTC. It yields the protein CASSLEEGYQTF.

The gene calls are TRBV7-9 and TRBJ2-5; 8 bases align to TRBD1. Trimming removed 2 bases from V and 4 bases from J; junction bases left unmatched: 9. The CDR3 length is 16 residues. The germline V gene encodes CDR1 SEHNR and CDR2 FQNEAQ (reference sequence). DNA for the CDR3: TGTGCCAGCAGCTTACTTCAGGGGGCGAAAACAGAGACCCAGTACTTC. Its protein product is CASSLLQGAKTETQYF. The variable domain in full, completed from reference TRBV7-9 and TRBJ2-5, reads DTGVSQNPRHKITKRGQNVTFRCDPISEHNRLYWYRQTLGQGPEFLTYFQNEAQLEKSRLLSDRFSAERPKGSFSTLEIQRTEQGDSAMYLCASSLLQGAKTETQYFGPGTRLLVL.

This clonotype was recorded many times. The chain couples TRBV6-2 or TRBV6-3 to TRBJ1-5, with D possibly matching TRBD1 (5 bases). V lost 6 bases, J lost 4 bases, and 16 bases lay in between. Germline V lookup: CDR1 MNHEY, CDR2 SVGEGT. The CDR3 runs 15 residues. CDR3 amino acids: CASSPGQGMNQPQHF. CDR3 DNA: TGTGCCAGCAGCCCTGGACAAGGGATGAATCAGCCCCAGCATTTT.

The genes are TRBV15 and TRBJ1-5, with D unclear. Trimming removed 0 bases at V and 4 bases at J, with 13 bases between. The germline V gene has CDR1 LNHNV and CDR2 YYDKDF (reference sequence). The CDR3 has 16 amino acids. CDR3 loop: CATSREGNAPNQPQHF. The CDR3 nucleotides read TGTGCCACCAGCAGAGAAGGCAACGCCCCGAATCAGCCCCAGCATTTT. Complete variable domain (other parts from reference TRBV15 and TRBJ1-5): DAMVIQNPRYQVTQFGKPVTLSCSQTLNHNVMYWYQQKSSQAPKLLFHYYDKDFNNEADTPDNFQSRRPNTSFCFLDIRSPGLGDTAMYLCATSREGNAPNQPQHFGDGTRLSIL.

The chain couples TRBV4-1 to TRBJ2-3, with D hard to call. The germline CDR1 and CDR2 sequences are MGHRA and YSYEKL. The CDR3 contains 16 residues. Trimming left V 0 bases short and J 0 bases short, with 10 bases between. CDR3 in amino acids: CASSQEWKYSTDTQYF. As DNA, the CDR3 is TGCGCCAGCAGCCAAGAGTGGAAGTATAGCACAGATACGCAGTATTTT.

The chain employs TRBV4-2 and TRBJ2-5, with 8 bases that match TRBD2. CDR3 length equals 15 residues. The J segment lost 2 bases and the V segment lost 3 bases, leaving 5 bases of the junction unmatched. From germline, CDR1 is LGHNA and CDR2 YNFKEQ. This CDR3 is CASSHERGGQETQYF. CDR3 bases: TGTGCCAGCAGCCATGAGCGCGGGGGGCAAGAGACCCAGTACTTC.

The chain links TRBV5-6 to TRBJ2-7; D may be TRBD1 (6 bases). The CDR3 sequence is 14 residues long. Germline V lookup: CDR1 SGHDT, CDR2 YYEEEE. V was cut by 1 base and J by 3 bases, with 11 bases left in between. The CDR3 bases are TGTGCCAGCAGCTTGACAGGGTCGGACTACGAGCAGTACGTC. Residues: CASSLTGSDYEQYV.

The rearrangement joins TRBV4-1 to TRBJ1-2; TRBD1 matches 7 bases. Germline values: CDR1 MGHRA, CDR2 YSYEKL. V gave up 3 bases and J gave up 4 bases; unmatched junction bases: 8. This CDR3 contains 15 residues. In nucleotides, the CDR3 is TGCGCCAGCAGCCAGACGGAGGGGGCTGGCTATGGCTACACCTTC. It encodes CASSQTEGAGYGYTF.

There are a few counts of this clonotype. J is TRBJ1-3 and V is TRBV7-8, with D uncertain. Germline CDR1 reads SGHVS; CDR2 reads FQNEAQ. The germline V and J ends were trimmed by 5 bases and 7 bases, with 12 bases remaining between them. The CDR3 sequence is 13 residues long. The CDR3 nucleotides read TGTGCCAGCAGCCCCATTTATAGCAACACCATATATTTT. Translated, it gives CASSPIYSNTIYF.

This clonotype showed up many times. The CDR3 sequence: CASSSNTGGQTEAFF. The CDR3 nucleotides read TGCGCCAGCAGCTCGAACACAGGGGGACAAACTGAAGCTTTCTTT. The chain joins TRBV5-1 to TRBJ1-1, with TRBD1 matching 8 bases. This CDR3 is 15 amino acids long. Germline-derived CDR1 and CDR2 are SGHRS and YFSETQ. The junction had 9 bases not matched to a gene; V was cut back by 3 bases and J by 5 bases.

This clonotype showed up just a few times. CDR3 residues: CASRTGTEQYF. In nucleotides, the CDR3 is TGTGCCAGCAGAACAGGGACCGAGCAGTACTTC. The chain employs TRBV7-9 and TRBJ2-7; a weak D match, TRBD1 (6 bases). Germline V gives CDR1 SEHNR, CDR2 FQNEAQ (reference sequence). The CDR3 is made up of 11 amino acids. V lost 6 bases and J 6 bases, leaving 9 bases between the germline ends.

This clonotype was seen a few times. The V call is TRBV5-5, the J call TRBJ2-7; no clear D. There are 13 residues in the CDR3. The germline V gene encodes CDR1 SGHKS and CDR2 YYEKEE (reference sequence). V was trimmed by 0 bases and J by 3 bases, leaving 7 bases between them. As DNA, the CDR3 is TGTGCCAGCAGCTTGGTCACGAACTACGAGCAGTACTTC. This gives the protein CASSLVTNYEQYF.

In its sample, this clonotype was seen a few times. This rearrangement joins TRBV19 to TRBJ2-1, with D possibly TRBD2 on 6 matching bases. This CDR3 is built from 19 residues. The germline gives CDR1 LNHDA, CDR2 SQIVND (reference sequence). V lost 3 bases to trimming and J lost 8 bases, with 29 bases between them. CDR3 nucleotides: TGTGCCAGTAGTATTGGCCCCACTAGGCGGGGAATTCCAGGGTATGAGCAGTTCTTC. Translation: CASSIGPTRRGIPGYEQFF.

This clonotype was seen a handful of times. The V call is TRBV6-5, the J call TRBJ2-4, with TRBD1 identical over 10 bases. Trimming took 0 bases from V and 5 from J; bases not matched to a gene: 1. The germline CDR1 and CDR2 sequences are MNHEY and SVGAGI. The CDR3 runs to 15 residues. CDR3 sequence (DNA): TGTGCCAGCAGTTACTCGGGGACAGGGGAAAACATTCAGTACTTC. Encoded protein: CASSYSGTGENIQYF.

This clonotype has ten or more counts. V usage is TRBV7-9 and J usage is TRBJ1-5; D possibly corresponds to TRBD1 (6 bases). Trimming stripped 6 bases from V and 6 bases from J, with 9 bases between. The CDR3 length is 12 residues. In germline, CDR1 is SEHNR, CDR2 FQNEAQ (reference sequence). The DNA of the CDR3 is TGTGCCAGCAGTCAACAGGGTCAGCCCCAGCATTTT. Translated: CASSQQGQPQHF.

This clonotype was found a few times. The genes are TRBV9 and TRBJ2-1, with TRBD2 identical over 10 bases. The CDR3 sequence is 17 residues long. Germline V gene lookup returns CDR1 SGDLS and CDR2 YYNGEE. Trimming at V came to 3 bases and at J to 4 bases, leaving 10 bases not matched to a gene. CDR3 nucleotide sequence: TGTGCCAGCAGCGGAACGCCGACTAGCGGGCGGTACAATGAGCAGTTCTTC. Protein sequence: CASSGTPTSGRYNEQFF.

This clonotype has just a few counts. This chain uses TRBV7-6 with TRBJ1-2; TRBD1 matches at 7 bases. Germline V CDR1 and CDR2: SGHVS, FNYEAQ. The CDR3 totals 18 residues. The junction had 13 bases not matched to a gene; V was cut back by 2 bases and J by 1 base. DNA for the CDR3: TGTGCCAGCAGCTTAAACCCCGGGACAGTGGGAGATAACTATGGCTACACCTTC. Its translation: CASSLNPGTVGDNYGYTF.

This chain connects TRBV29-1 to TRBJ1-2; no firm D call. V lost 7 bases to trimming and J lost 2 bases, with 8 bases between them. The CDR3 is 11 residues long. In germline, CDR1 is SQVTM, CDR2 ANQGSEA. DNA of the CDR3: TGCAGCGGTGGCCTCAACTATGGCTACACCTTC. Amino acids: CSGGLNYGYTF. The variable domain in full, completed from reference TRBV29-1 and TRBJ1-2, reads SAVISQKPSRDICQRGTSLTIQCQVDSQVTMMFWYRQQPGQSLTLIATANQGSEATYESGFVIDKFPISRPNLTFSTLTVSNMSPEDSSIYLCSGGLNYGYTFGSGTRLTVV.

V and J are TRBV7-2 and TRBJ2-1; a weak D match, TRBD2 (6 bases). Germline CDR1 SGHTA, CDR2 FQGNSA. The CDR3 extends over 15 amino acids. Trimming took off 5 bases at V and 2 bases at J, with 13 bases between the two ends. The CDR3 loop reads CASSHTGVPYNEQFF. In DNA form, the CDR3 reads TGTGCCAGCAGCCATACGGGGGTACCCTACAATGAGCAGTTCTTC. Full variable domain (missing parts from reference TRBV7-2 and TRBJ2-1): GAGVSQSPSNKVTEKGKDVELRCDPISGHTALYWYRQSLGQGLEFLIYFQGNSAPDKSGLPSDRFSAERTGGSVSTLTIQRTQQEDSAVYLCASSHTGVPYNEQFFGPGTRLTVL.

This clonotype was seen a few times. The chain combines TRBV4-1 with TRBJ2-7; 7 bases are shared with TRBD1. V lost 1 base and J lost 3; bases outside the gene matches: 12. This CDR3 contains 17 residues. CDR1 MGHRA and CDR2 YSYEKL come from the germline V gene. CDR3 residues: CASSQALVRQGDYEQYF. CDR3 nucleotide sequence: TGCGCCAGCAGCCAAGCCCTAGTTCGTCAGGGGGACTACGAGCAGTACTTC.

The table lists this clonotype with a few counts. The chain carries TRBV12-3 or TRBV12-4 and TRBJ2-7, with D uncertain. Deletions cut 6 bases from V and 4 bases from J, with 16 bases between. The CDR3 totals 14 residues. The CDR3 region is CASSASGVEYEQYV. The CDR3 DNA follows: TGTGCCAGCAGCGCCTCTGGGGTCGAGTACGAGCAGTACGTC.

V usage is TRBV20-1 and J usage is TRBJ2-7; 7 nucleotides align to TRBD1. The CDR3 has 13 amino acids. Germline V CDR1 and CDR2: DFQATT, SNEGSKA (reference sequence). Trimming cost V 4 bases and J 0 bases; bases outside gene matches: 3. The CDR3 DNA is TGCAGTGCTATCCCAGGGGGCTCCTACGAGCAGTACTTC. This gives the protein CSAIPGGSYEQYF.

This clonotype was found a few times. The rearrangement uses TRBV11-2 and TRBJ2-2, with TRBD2 matching 9 bases. Germline trimming cut 1 base from V and 0 bases from J; bases unmatched to any gene: 6. There are 18 residues in the CDR3. Germline values: CDR1 SGHAT, CDR2 FQNNGV. The DNA of the CDR3 is TGTGCCAGCAGCTTAGCCTTGTCTAGCGGGGCGAACACCGGGGAGCTGTTTTTT. Amino acids: CASSLALSSGANTGELFF.